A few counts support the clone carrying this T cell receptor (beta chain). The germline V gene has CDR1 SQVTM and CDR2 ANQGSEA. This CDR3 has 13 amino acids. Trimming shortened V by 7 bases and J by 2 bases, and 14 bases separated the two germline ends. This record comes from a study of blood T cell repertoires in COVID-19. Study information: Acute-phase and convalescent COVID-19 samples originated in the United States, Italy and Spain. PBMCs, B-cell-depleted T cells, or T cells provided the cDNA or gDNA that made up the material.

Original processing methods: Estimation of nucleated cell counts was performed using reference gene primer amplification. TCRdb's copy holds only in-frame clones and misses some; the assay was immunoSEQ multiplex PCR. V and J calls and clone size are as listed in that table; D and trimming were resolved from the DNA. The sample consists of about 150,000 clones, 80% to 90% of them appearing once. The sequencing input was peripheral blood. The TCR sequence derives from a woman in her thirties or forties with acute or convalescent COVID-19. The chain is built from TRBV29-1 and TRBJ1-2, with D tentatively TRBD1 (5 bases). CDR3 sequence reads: CSGGGQSNYGYTF. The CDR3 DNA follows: TGCAGCGGAGGTGGACAATCGAACTATGGCTACACCTTC.